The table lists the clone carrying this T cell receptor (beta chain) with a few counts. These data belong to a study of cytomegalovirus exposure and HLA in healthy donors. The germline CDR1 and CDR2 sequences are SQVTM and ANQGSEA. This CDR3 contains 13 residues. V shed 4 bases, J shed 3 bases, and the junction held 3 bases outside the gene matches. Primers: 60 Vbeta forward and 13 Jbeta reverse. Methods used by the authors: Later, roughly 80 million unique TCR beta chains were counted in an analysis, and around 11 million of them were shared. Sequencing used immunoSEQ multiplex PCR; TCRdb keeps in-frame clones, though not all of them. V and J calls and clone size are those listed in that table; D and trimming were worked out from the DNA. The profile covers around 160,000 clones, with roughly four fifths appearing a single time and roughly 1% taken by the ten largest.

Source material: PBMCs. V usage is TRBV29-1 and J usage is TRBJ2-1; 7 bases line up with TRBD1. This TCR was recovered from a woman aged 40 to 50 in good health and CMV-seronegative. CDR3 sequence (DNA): TGCAGCGTTGGGACAGGTAACTACAATGAGCAGTTCTTC. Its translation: CSVGTGNYNEQFF.